This TCR beta chain stems from a study of blood T cells in healthy people across ages. V was pared by 5 bases and J by 0 bases, with 11 bases between. The CDR3 contains 14 residues. About this clonotype itself: Its antigen is not known.

It was with a sample-barcoded 5' primer and a J-beta primer mix that a second PCR of roughly 6 to 12 cycles was run. One entry per CDR3 protein results from TCRdb running MiXCR on the 5' RACE reads. The table lists some 370,000 distinct CDR3 sequences, over 45% of them singletons. The study, taken as a whole, reports: Fewer expanded clones and more diversity marked long-lived versus aged donors.

The J gene is TRBJ2-7, the V gene TRBV12-3 or TRBV12-4, with D possibly TRBD1 on 5 matching bases. The sample taken for sequencing was blood. The source of this sequence is a man in his 60s in good health. CDR3 bases: TGTGCCAGCAGTCGCCAGGGAATCTCCTACGAGCAGTACTTC. The encoded protein is CASSRQGISYEQYF.